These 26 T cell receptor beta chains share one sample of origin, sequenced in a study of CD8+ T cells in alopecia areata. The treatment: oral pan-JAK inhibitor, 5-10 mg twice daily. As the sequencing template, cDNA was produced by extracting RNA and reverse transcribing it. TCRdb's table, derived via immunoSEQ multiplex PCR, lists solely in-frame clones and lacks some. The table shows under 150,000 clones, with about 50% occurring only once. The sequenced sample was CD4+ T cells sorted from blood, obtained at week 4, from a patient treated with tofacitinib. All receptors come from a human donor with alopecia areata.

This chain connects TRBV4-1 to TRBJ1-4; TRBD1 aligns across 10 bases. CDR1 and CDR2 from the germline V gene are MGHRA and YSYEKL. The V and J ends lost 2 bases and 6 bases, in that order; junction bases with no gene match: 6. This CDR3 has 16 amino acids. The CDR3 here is CASSQPWTGGYEKLFF. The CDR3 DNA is TGCGCCAGCAGCCAACCCTGGACAGGGGGGTATGAAAAACTGTTTTTT.

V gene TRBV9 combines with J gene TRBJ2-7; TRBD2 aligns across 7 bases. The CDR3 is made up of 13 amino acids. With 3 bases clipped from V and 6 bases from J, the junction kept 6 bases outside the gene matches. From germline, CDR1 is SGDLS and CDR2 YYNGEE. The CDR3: CASSAPGGSEQYF. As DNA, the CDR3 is TGTGCCAGCAGCGCACCCGGGGGGAGCGAGCAGTACTTC. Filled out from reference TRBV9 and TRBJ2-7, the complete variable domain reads DSGVTQTPKHLITATGQRVTLRCSPRSGDLSVYWYQQSLDQGLQFLIQYYNGEERAKGNILERFSAQQFPDLHSELNLSSLELGDSALYFCASSAPGGSEQYFGPGTRLTVT.

Here the CDR3 reads CAISDGRANVLTF. In DNA form, the CDR3 reads TGTGCCATCAGTGACGGCAGGGCCAACGTCCTGACTTTC. The V gene is TRBV10-3, the J gene TRBJ2-6; D ambiguous. Trimming took off 3 bases at V and 5 bases at J, with 5 bases between the two ends. Germline-derived CDR1 and CDR2 are ENHRY and SYGVKD. The CDR3 totals 13 residues.

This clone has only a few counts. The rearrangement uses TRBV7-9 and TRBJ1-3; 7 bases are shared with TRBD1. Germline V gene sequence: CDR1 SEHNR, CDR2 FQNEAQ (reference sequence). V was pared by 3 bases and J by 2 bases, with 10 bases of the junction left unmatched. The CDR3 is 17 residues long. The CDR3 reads CASSFKGQRLTGNTIYF. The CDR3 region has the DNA TGTGCCAGCAGCTTTAAGGGACAGCGGCTAACTGGAAACACCATATATTTT.

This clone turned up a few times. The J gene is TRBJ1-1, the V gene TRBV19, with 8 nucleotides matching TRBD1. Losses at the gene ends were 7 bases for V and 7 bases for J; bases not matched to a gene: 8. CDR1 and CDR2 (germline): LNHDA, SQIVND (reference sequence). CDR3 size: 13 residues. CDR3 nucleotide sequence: TGTGCCAGTACATCGTCCGGACAGGGTGAAGCTTTCTTT. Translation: CASTSSGQGEAFF. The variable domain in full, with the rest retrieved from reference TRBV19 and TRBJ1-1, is DGGITQSPKYLFRKEGQNVTLSCEQNLNHDAMYWYRQDPGQGLRLIYYSQIVNDFQKGDIAEGYSVSREKKESFPLTVTSAQKNPTAFYLCASTSSGQGEAFFGQGTRLTVV.

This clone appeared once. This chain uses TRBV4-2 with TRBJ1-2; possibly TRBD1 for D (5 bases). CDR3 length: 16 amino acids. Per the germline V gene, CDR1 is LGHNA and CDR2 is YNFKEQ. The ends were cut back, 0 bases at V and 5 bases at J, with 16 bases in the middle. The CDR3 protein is CASSQDPGTVSYGYTF. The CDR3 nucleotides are TGTGCCAGCAGCCAAGATCCCGGGACGGTTAGTTATGGCTACACCTTC.

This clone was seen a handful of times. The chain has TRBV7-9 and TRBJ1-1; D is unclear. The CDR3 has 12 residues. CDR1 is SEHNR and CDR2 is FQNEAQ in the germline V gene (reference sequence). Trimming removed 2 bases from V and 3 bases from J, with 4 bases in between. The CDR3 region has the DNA TGTGCCAGCAGCTTAAAAGACACTGAAGCTTTCTTT. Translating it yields CASSLKDTEAFF.

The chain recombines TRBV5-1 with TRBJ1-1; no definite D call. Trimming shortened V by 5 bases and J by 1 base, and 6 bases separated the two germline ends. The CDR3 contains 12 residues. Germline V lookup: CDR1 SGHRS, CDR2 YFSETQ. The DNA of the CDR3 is TGCGCCAGCAGGTATGGGAACACTGAAGCTTTCTTT. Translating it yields CASRYGNTEAFF.

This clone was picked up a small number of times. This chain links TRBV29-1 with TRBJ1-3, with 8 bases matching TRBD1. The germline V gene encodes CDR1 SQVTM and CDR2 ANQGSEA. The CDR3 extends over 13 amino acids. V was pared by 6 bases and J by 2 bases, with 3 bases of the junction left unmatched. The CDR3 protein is CSVPTGAGNTIYF. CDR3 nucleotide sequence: TGCAGCGTCCCGACAGGGGCTGGAAACACCATATATTTT.

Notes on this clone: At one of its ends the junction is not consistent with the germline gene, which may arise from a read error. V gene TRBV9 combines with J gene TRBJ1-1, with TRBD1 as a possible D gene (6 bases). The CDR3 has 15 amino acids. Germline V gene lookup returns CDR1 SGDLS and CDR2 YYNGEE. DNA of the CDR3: TGTGCCGGCAGCGTAGTGGGGGGCGTAGACACTGAAGCTTTCTTT. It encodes CAGSVVGGVDTEAFF.

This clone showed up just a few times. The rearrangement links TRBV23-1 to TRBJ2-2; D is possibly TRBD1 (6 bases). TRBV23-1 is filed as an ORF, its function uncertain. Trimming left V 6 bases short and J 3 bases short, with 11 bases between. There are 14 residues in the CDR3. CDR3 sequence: CASRTKGDTGELFF. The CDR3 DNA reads TGCGCCAGCAGGACTAAGGGGGACACCGGGGAGCTGTTTTTT.

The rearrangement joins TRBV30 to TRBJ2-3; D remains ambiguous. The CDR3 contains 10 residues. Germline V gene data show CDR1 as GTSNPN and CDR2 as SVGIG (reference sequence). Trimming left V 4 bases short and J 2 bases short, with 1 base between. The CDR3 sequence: CAWNTDTQYF. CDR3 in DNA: TGTGCCTGGAACACAGATACGCAGTATTTT.

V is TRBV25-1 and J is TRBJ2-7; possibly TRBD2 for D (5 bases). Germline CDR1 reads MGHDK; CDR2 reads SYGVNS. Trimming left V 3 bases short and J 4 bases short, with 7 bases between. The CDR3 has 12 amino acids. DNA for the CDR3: TGTGCCAGCAGTGACCAGCGGTACGAGCAGTACTTC. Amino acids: CASSDQRYEQYF.

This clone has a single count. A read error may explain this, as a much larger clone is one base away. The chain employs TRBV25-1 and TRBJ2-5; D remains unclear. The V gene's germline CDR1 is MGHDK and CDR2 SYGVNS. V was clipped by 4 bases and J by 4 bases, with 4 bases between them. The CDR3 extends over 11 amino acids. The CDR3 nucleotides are TGTGCCAGCAGTGTGGGAGAGACCCAGTACTTC. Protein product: CASSVGETQYF. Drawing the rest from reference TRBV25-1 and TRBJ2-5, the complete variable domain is EADIYQTPRYLVIGTGKKITLECSQTMGHDKMYWYQQDPGMELHLIHYSYGVNSTEKGDLSSESTVSRIRTEHFPLTLESARPSHTSQYLCASSVGETQYFGPGTRLLVL.

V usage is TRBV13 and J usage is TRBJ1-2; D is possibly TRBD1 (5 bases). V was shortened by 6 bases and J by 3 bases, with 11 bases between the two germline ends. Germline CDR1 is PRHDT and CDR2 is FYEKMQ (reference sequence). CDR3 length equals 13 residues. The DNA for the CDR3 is TGTGCCAGCAGGATCTGGGGGTACTATGGCTACACCTTC. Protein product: CASRIWGYYGYTF.

The CDR3 sequence is CASSLYGDTNQPQHF. CDR3 nucleotide sequence: TGCGCCAGCAGCTTGTACGGGGATACCAATCAGCCCCAGCATTTT. The chain employs TRBV5-1 and TRBJ1-5; D is uncertain. The CDR3 is 15 residues long. In germline, CDR1 is SGHRS, CDR2 YFSETQ. The V end was cut by 1 base, the J end by 3 bases, with 11 bases between.

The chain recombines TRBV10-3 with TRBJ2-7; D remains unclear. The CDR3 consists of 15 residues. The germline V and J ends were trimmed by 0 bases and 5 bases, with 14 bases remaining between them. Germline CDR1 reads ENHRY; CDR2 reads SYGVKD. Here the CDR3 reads CAISESSVQSDEQYF. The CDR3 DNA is TGTGCCATCAGTGAGTCTTCGGTTCAGTCTGACGAGCAGTACTTC.

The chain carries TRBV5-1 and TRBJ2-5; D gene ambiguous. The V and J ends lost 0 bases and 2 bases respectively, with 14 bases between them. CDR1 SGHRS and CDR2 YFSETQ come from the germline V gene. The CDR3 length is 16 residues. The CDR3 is CASSLEARRPQETQYF. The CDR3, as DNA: TGCGCCAGCAGCTTGGAAGCGCGGAGACCTCAAGAGACCCAGTACTTC.

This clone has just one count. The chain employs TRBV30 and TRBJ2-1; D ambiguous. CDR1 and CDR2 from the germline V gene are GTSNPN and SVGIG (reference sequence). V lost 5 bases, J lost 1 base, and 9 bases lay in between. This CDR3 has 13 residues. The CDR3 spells CAWASNSYNEQFF. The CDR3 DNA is TGTGCCTGGGCCAGTAATTCCTACAATGAGCAGTTCTTC.

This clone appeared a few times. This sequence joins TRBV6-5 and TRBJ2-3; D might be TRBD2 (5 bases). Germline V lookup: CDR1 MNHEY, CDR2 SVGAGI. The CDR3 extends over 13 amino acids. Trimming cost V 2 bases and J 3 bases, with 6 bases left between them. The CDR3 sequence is CASSYPGTDTQYF. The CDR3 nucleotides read TGTGCCAGCAGTTACCCGGGGACAGATACGCAGTATTTT.

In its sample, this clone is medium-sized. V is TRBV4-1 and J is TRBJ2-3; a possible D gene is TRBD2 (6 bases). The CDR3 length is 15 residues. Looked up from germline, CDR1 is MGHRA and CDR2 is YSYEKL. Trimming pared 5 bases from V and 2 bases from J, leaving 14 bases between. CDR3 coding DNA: TGCGCCAGCAGCTACAGCGGGTCCTCCACAGATACGCAGTATTTT. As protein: CASSYSGSSTDTQYF.

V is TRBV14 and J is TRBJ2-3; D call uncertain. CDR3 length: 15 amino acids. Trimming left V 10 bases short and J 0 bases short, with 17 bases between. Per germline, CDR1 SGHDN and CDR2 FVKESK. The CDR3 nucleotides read TGTGCCACCGAATGCCCGCGGTGGAGCACAGATACGCAGTATTTT. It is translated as CATECPRWSTDTQYF.

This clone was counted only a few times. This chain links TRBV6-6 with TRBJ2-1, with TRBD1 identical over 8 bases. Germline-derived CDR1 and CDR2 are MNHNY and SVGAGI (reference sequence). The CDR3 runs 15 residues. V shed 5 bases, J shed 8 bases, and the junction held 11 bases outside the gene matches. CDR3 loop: CASSRTGSFRYEQFF. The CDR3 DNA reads TGTGCCAGCAGTCGGACAGGGTCCTTCCGTTATGAGCAGTTCTTC.

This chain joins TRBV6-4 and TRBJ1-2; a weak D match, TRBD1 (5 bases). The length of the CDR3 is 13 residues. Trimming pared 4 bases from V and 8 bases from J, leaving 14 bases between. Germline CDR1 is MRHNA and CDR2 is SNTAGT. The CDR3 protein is CASSGYPQGGYTF. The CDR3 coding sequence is TGTGCCAGCAGTGGTTACCCTCAGGGAGGCTACACCTTC.

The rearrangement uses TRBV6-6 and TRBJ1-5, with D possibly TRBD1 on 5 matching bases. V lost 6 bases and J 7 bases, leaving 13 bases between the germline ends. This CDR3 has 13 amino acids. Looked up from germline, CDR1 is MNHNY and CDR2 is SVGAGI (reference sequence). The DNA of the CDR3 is TGTGCCAGCAGATCCTATCCAGGGCAGCCCCAGCATTTT. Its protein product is CASRSYPGQPQHF.

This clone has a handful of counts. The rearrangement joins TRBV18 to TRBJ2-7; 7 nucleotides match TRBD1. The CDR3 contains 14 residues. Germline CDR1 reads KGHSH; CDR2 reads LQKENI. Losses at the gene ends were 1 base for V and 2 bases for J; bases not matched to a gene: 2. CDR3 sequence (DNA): TGTGCCAGCTCACCACAGGGACAGACCTACGAGCAGTACTTC. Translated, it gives CASSPQGQTYEQYF.